The T cell receptor (beta chain) under discussion was sequenced for a study of blood T cell repertoires in COVID-19. Study in general: Whether acute or convalescent, the COVID-19 samples came from the United States, Italy and Spain.

Trimming took 4 bases from V and 8 from J, leaving 9 bases between them. The CDR3 length is 12 residues. Germline CDR1 reads SEHNR; CDR2 reads FQNEAQ (reference sequence). TCRdb keeps only in-frame clones here, not all; method: immunoSEQ multiplex PCR. This repertoire shows just over 70,000 clones, about 80% found once; its top ten account for about 18%. The material sequenced was peripheral blood. The origin of this receptor is a man in his 70s who had recovered from COVID-19. The chain joins TRBV7-9 to TRBJ2-1, with D possibly being TRBD1 (6 bases). CDR3 in amino acids: CASSSQGYEQFF. The CDR3 nucleotides read TGTGCCAGCAGCTCACAGGGATATGAGCAGTTCTTC.